Sequencing of this TCR beta chain was carried out in a study of post-analysis software for immune sequencing data. Libraries were made from TCR beta cDNA, and they carried unique molecular identifiers. TCRdb re-called the PCR reads through MiXCR, storing one row per CDR3 protein. The table includes roughly 730,000 distinct CDR3 sequences, approximately 30% detected once. Findings of the study overall: In patients, TRBV5-6, TRBV5-1 and TRBV20-1 belonged to five or six TRBV segments found more frequently than in controls.

The CDR3 spans 12 residues. Germline CDR1 reads SQVTM; CDR2 reads ANQGSEA. Turning to this clonotype: Antigen specificity is unknown. The junction and the germline gene differ at one end; a read error may be behind it.

This sequence was found in a girl aged 10 to 17 with multiple sclerosis. The J gene is TRBJ2-3, the V gene TRBV29-1; no clear D gene. Sequenced sample: blood. CDR3 in DNA: TGCGGCGTATTACCCAGCACAGATACGCAGTATTTT. This sequence encodes CGVLPSTDTQYF.